The rows below give T cell receptor beta chains drawn from one sample of a study of T cell repertoires in cytomegalovirus infection. TCRdb itself ran the reads through MiXCR, one entry per CDR3 protein. The sample records tens of thousands of distinct CDR3 sequences, 45% to 50% being singletons. Antigens of these TCRs are unknown. Sequencing was performed on CD8+ T cells from cultured PBMCs, taken from culture after CMV antigen stimulation. The receptor source for this set is a human donor in good health (CMV status not recorded). Some clones in this sample may be carry-over from other donors' samples. CDR3s include the opening cysteine and the closing phenylalanine or tryptophan. The order of the fields is V gene, clone size, D gene, J gene, CDR3 DNA, CDR3 protein. The D gene is left open where the match is weak. Clone sizes are given selectively: once, few, many, or a class where the clone is expanded.

TRBV7-2	NA	TRBD1	TRBJ1-2	TGTGCCAGCAGCTCACAGGGGGCGGACTATGGCTACACCTTC	CASSSQGADYGYTF
TRBV6-2/TRBV6-3	NA	NA	TRBJ2-2	TGTGCCCACGGGAGAGGGGATGTCGGGGAGCTGTTTTTT	CAHGRGDVGELFF
TRBV7-8	NA	NA	TRBJ2-2	TGTGCCAGCGGCTTGCCCGGGGAGCTGTTTTTT	CASGLPGELFF
TRBV28	NA	TRBD1	TRBJ2-1	TGTGCCAGCATCCTTCCCGGGACAGGGGGCAATGAGCAGTTCTTC	CASILPGTGGNEQFF
TRBV7-6	NA	NA	TRBJ2-3	TGTGCCAGCAGCTTTTCTAGCGATTCTAGCACAGATACGCAGTATTTT	CASSFSSDSSTDTQYF
TRBV27	NA	NA	TRBJ2-1	TGTGCCAGCAGTCGTATTCGGACTTCGCGCAATGAGCAGTTCTTC	CASSRIRTSRNEQFF
TRBV7-9	NA	NA	TRBJ2-7	TGTGCCAGCAGCTTACAGGGTGAGGAGCAGTACTTC	CASSLQGEEQYF
TRBV7-6	few	NA	TRBJ1-1	TGTGCCAGCAGCTTAGAGGGACCCCACACTGAAGCTTTCTTT	CASSLEGPHTEAFF
TRBV4-1	few	TRBD2	TRBJ2-7	TGCGCCAGCAGCCAAGATGGGCGGGAGGCCCCGGGGGAGCAGTACTTC	CASSQDGREAPGEQYF
TRBV27	NA	NA	TRBJ2-3	TGTGCCAAACCTACAGGCGCAGATACGCAGTATTTT	CAKPTGADTQYF